This TCR beta chain was retrieved from a study of blood T cell repertoires in COVID-19. Study in general: The cDNA or gDNA used as material had been derived from T cells, B-cell-depleted T cells, or PBMCs.

As originally analysed: Amplifying reference gene primers gave estimates of nucleated cell counts. The method was immunoSEQ multiplex PCR; TCRdb's version includes in-frame clones alone and lacks a portion of them. The DNA was the basis for D and trimming; V, J and clone size are from that table. The sample carries roughly 120,000 clones, about 80% recorded once. The sequenced sample was peripheral blood. This clonotype was sampled from a man in his 70s with active or convalescent COVID-19.

The CDR3 loop is CASSQVGGRSYNEQFF. The CDR3 DNA is TGTGCCAGCAGCCAAGTGGGCGGGAGGTCCTACAATGAGCAGTTCTTC. This chain uses TRBV3-1 (or the pseudogene TRBV3-2) with TRBJ2-1, with 8 bases fitting TRBD2. CDR3 length: 16 residues. CDR1 and CDR2 (germline): LGHDT, YNNKEL (reference sequence). Trimming at V came to 1 base and at J to 1 base, leaving 3 bases not matched to a gene.